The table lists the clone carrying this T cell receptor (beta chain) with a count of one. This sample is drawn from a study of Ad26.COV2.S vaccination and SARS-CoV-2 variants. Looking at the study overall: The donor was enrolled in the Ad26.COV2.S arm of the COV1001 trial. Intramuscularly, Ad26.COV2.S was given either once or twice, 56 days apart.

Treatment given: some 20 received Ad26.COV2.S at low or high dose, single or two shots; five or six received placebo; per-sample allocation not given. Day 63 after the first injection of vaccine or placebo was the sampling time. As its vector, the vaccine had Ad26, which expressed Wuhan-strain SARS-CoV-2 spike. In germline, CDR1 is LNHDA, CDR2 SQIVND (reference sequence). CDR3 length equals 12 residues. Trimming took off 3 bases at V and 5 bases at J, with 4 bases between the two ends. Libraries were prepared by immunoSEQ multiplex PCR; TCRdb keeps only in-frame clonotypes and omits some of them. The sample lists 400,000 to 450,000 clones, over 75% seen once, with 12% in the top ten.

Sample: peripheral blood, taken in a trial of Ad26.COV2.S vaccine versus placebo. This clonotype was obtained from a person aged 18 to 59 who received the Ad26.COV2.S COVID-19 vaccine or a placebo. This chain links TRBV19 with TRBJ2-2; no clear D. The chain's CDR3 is CASSIGTGELFF. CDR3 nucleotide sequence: TGTGCCAGTAGTATCGGTACCGGGGAGCTGTTTTTT. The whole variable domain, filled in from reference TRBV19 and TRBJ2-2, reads DGGITQSPKYLFRKEGQNVTLSCEQNLNHDAMYWYRQDPGQGLRLIYYSQIVNDFQKGDIAEGYSVSREKKESFPLTVTSAQKNPTAFYLCASSIGTGELFFGEGSRLTVL.